Listed below are T cell receptor beta chains from one sample, sequenced in a study of blood T cell repertoires in COVID-19. This table comes from immunoSEQ multiplex PCR, and its TCRdb copy is limited to in-frame clones, with some not included. The table records about 210,000 clones, 80% of them present only once. The specimen sequenced was peripheral blood. These receptors originate from a human donor in a cohort sampled during active COVID-19. The CDR3 runs from the conserved cysteine through the conserved F or W. A D gene is named only where the DNA matches it firmly. Expanded clones are given a class, and other clones once, few, many or no size at all.

d_call	v_call	j_call	clone_size	cdr3_nt	cdr3_aa
-	TRBV30	TRBJ1-4	-	TGTGCCTGGAGTGTGAAGGGGCACGTGGAACTGTTTTTT	CAWSVKGHVELFF
-	TRBV3-1/TRBV3-2	TRBJ2-3	-	TGTGCCAGCAGCCAAGGGTTAGTCGATACGCAGTATTTT	CASSQGLVDTQYF
-	TRBV11-3	TRBJ2-3	-	TGTGCCAGCAGCTCCCCGGGTGGAGCTAGCACAGATACGCAGTATTTT	CASSSPGGASTDTQYF
-	TRBV5-4	TRBJ2-7	-	TGTGCCAGCAGCTTGGCGGCGGTTAGCTCCTACGAGCAGTACTTC	CASSLAAVSSYEQYF
-	TRBV19	TRBJ2-1	-	TGTGCCAGTAGCCTGACAGGACCCAATGAGCAGTTCTTC	CASSLTGPNEQFF
-	TRBV12-2	TRBJ2-7	-	TGTGCAAGTCGCCGGGTGCTGGGGAGGGCCTACGAGCAGTACTTC	CASRRVLGRAYEQYF
TRBD2	TRBV5-1	TRBJ2-6	-	TGCGCCAGCAGCTTGGCATCTGACAGACTAGCGGCTAGCTCTGGGGCCAACGTCCTGACTTTC	CASSLASDRLAASSGANVLTF
-	TRBV6-5	TRBJ1-1	-	TGTGCCAGCAGTTATTCAAGGGGTGCTGAAGCTTTCTTT	CASSYSRGAEAFF
TRBD1	TRBV5-1	TRBJ2-5	-	TGCGCCAGCAGCAGCGACAGGGACCTAGAGACCCAGTACTTC	CASSSDRDLETQYF
-	TRBV28	TRBJ1-5	-	TGTGCCAGCAGTCCGCAGGGTGGTCAGCCCCAGCATTTT	CASSPQGGQPQHF
-	TRBV4-2	TRBJ1-5	-	TGTGCCAGCAGCCAAGAGGGCGGGGGCGTCGATCAGCCCCAGCATTTT	CASSQEGGGVDQPQHF
TRBD1	TRBV9	TRBJ1-5	-	TGTGCCAGCAGCGTAGGGACAGGGCTAAATCAGCCCCAGCATTTT	CASSVGTGLNQPQHF
-	TRBV19	TRBJ2-3	-	TGTGCCAGTAGTCCGAGCACAGATACGCAGTATTTT	CASSPSTDTQYF
TRBD1	TRBV5-6	TRBJ1-3	-	TGTGCCAGCAGCTTATTCGGGACAGGGGGCCGTGGAAACACCATATATTTT	CASSLFGTGGRGNTIYF
TRBD1	TRBV19	TRBJ2-3	-	TGTGCCAGTAGGGGTATGGACAGGGGGAAAACAGATACGCAGTATTTT	CASRGMDRGKTDTQYF
TRBD1	TRBV5-5	TRBJ1-2	-	TGTGCCAGCAGCTTGGTGGGACAGGGTGATGGCTACACCTTC	CASSLVGQGDGYTF
-	TRBV16	TRBJ1-2	-	TGTGCCAGCAGCCAATTGGGGCAGTCCTATGGCTACACCTTC	CASSQLGQSYGYTF
-	TRBV4-2	TRBJ1-4	-	TGTGCCAGCAGCCAAGTGGGGGGGACGATGGAAAAACTGTTTTTT	CASSQVGGTMEKLFF
TRBD1	TRBV19	TRBJ1-5	-	TGTGCCAGTAGTATAGAGGGACAGGGCAGCCAGCCCCAGCATTTT	CASSIEGQGSQPQHF
TRBD1	TRBV7-6	TRBJ1-5	-	TGTGCCAGCAGCGATTCCGGGACAGGGGGCGAACAGCCCCAGCATTTT	CASSDSGTGGEQPQHF
TRBD2	TRBV20-1	TRBJ2-3	-	TGCAGTGCTAGTAATCCGTCCGGGAGGTTCTTTCTTACCACAGATACGCAGTATTTT	CSASNPSGRFFLTTDTQYF
TRBD1	TRBV7-9	TRBJ2-3	-	TGTGCCAGCAGCGCGCAACCGGGACAGGGGGACACAGATACGCAGTATTTT	CASSAQPGQGDTDTQYF
TRBD1	TRBV5-1	TRBJ2-7	-	TGCGCCAGCTCGCCCCGGGACAGGGGGCGTTACGAGCAGTACTTC	CASSPRDRGRYEQYF
TRBD1	TRBV6-6	TRBJ1-1	-	TGTGCCAGCAGCTTACCGGGACAGGGGTCTGAAGCTTTCTTT	CASSLPGQGSEAFF
-	TRBV7-3	TRBJ2-1	few	TGTGCCAGCAGCTTTAGCGGAAACTCCTACAATGAGCAGTTCTTC	CASSFSGNSYNEQFF
-	TRBV3-1/TRBV3-2	TRBJ2-1	-	TGTGCCAGCAGCCAAGAGGTCGGCTCCTACAATGAGCAGTTCTTC	CASSQEVGSYNEQFF
-	TRBV5-8	TRBJ1-5	-	TGTGCCAGCAGCCACCGGGGGGATCAGCCCCAGCATTTT	CASSHRGDQPQHF
TRBD1	TRBV5-1	TRBJ2-6	-	TGCGCCAGCAGCTTCACCGGGACAGGGGTATCGGGGGCCAACGTCCTGACTTTC	CASSFTGTGVSGANVLTF
TRBD1	TRBV24-1	TRBJ1-3	-	TGTGCCACCAGTGATACAGGGGGCACTGGAAACACCATATATTTT	CATSDTGGTGNTIYF
-	TRBV5-4	TRBJ2-3	-	TGTGCCAGCAGCTGGGGGGGGGCCCCTAGCACAGATACGCAGTATTTT	CASSWGGAPSTDTQYF
-	TRBV28	TRBJ2-4	-	TGTGCCAGCAGTTCGCAGGGGCTCGAAAACATTCAGTACTTC	CASSSQGLENIQYF
-	TRBV12-3/TRBV12-4	TRBJ1-1	-	TGTGCCAGCAGTTTGGGTGGAGTCCCTGAAGCTTTCTTT	CASSLGGVPEAFF
-	TRBV5-6	TRBJ2-6	-	TGTGCCAGCAGCTTGGGACACTCTGGGGCCAACGTCCTGACTTTC	CASSLGHSGANVLTF
-	TRBV28	TRBJ2-2	-	TGTGCCAGCAGATACCTAGCGTCCGGGGAGCTGTTTTTT	CASRYLASGELFF
-	TRBV6-4	TRBJ1-4	-	TGTGCCAGCTCTAGGGAGTTGGATGAAAAACTGTTTTTT	CASSRELDEKLFF
TRBD1	TRBV28	TRBJ1-6	-	TGTGCCAGCAGTATACCGGGACAGGGGGTTTCACCCCTCCACTTT	CASSIPGQGVSPLHF
-	TRBV7-9	TRBJ2-2	once	TGTGCCAGCAGCCTGCAGGGAAACACCGGGGAGCTGTTTTTT	CASSLQGNTGELFF
-	TRBV11-3	TRBJ1-1	once	TGTGCCAGCAGCTTAGATCCCCCCGGGATTAACACTGAAGCTTTCTTT	CASSLDPPGINTEAFF
TRBD1	TRBV27	TRBJ2-5	-	TGTGCCACTCATACAGGGGAATGGGAGACCCAGTACTTC	CATHTGEWETQYF
-	TRBV6-4	TRBJ1-5	-	TGTGCCAGCAGTGACCAATCGAGGCGGGTTTCGGGGGGCAATCAGCCCCAGCATTTT	CASSDQSRRVSGGNQPQHF
TRBD1	TRBV25-1	TRBJ2-1	once	TGTGCCAGCAGACGGGACAGGGGGCTATCTAATGAGCAGTTCTTC	CASRRDRGLSNEQFF
-	TRBV9	TRBJ1-1	-	TGTGCCAGCAGCCCAGCAGGGCAGGGTTTGAACACTGAAGCTTTCTTT	CASSPAGQGLNTEAFF
-	TRBV5-1	TRBJ2-7	few	TGCGCCAGCAGCTTGGATGGGAGAATCGACGAGCAGTACTTC	CASSLDGRIDEQYF
TRBD1	TRBV29-1	TRBJ2-7	once	TGCAGCACGATCCTCTGGGGACAGGAAAGAACCTACGAGCAGTACTTC	CSTILWGQERTYEQYF